Described below is a single T cell receptor beta chain sequence and its context. This specimen belongs to a study of blood T cell repertoires in COVID-19. Study-wide context: Samples representing acute and convalescent COVID-19 were sourced from the United States, Italy and Spain.

Original data processing: Reference gene primer amplification gave estimated nucleated cell counts. Sequencing was performed with immunoSEQ multiplex PCR; in TCRdb, only in-frame clones are kept and a portion is missing. The V and J calls and the clone size are those of that table, but D and trimming were determined from the DNA. In the table there are 100,000 or so clones, 87% of which are singletons. V shed 1 base and J shed 7 bases, with 5 bases lying between them. Germline CDR1 SGHTA, CDR2 FQGNSA. This CDR3 contains 11 residues. The chain has TRBV7-2 and TRBJ2-7, with D hard to call. The specimen was peripheral blood. The clonotype comes from a man aged 45 to 65 with active COVID-19. CDR3 nucleotide sequence: TGTGCCAGCAGCTTAGAGCTAGAGCAGTACTTC. Translating it yields CASSLELEQYF. Looking up the rest from reference TRBV7-2 and TRBJ2-7 gives the full variable domain: GAGVSQSPSNKVTEKGKDVELRCDPISGHTALYWYRQSLGQGLEFLIYFQGNSAPDKSGLPSDRFSAERTGGSVSTLTIQRTQQEDSAVYLCASSLELEQYFGPGTRLTVT.